This T cell receptor beta chain was documented in a study of T cell clonotyping in hematopoietic cell transplantation. Across the study: Pretransplant recipient samples were taken after cytoreduction.

This CDR3 is built from 16 residues. With 2 bases clipped from V and 4 bases from J, the junction kept 8 bases outside the gene matches. The V gene's germline CDR1 is SEHNR and CDR2 FQNEAQ (reference sequence). A remark on this clone: Its antigen is not identified.

Time point noted: recipient sample about 28 days before transplant, after cytoreduction. Clones were read by immunoSEQ multiplex PCR, and TCRdb kept only the in-frame ones, dropping some. Here the sample spans tens of thousands of clones, almost 97% being singletons. Study-wide findings and caveats: Higher Inverse Simpson Index values in graft donor and pretransplant recipient predicted broader posttransplant TCR diversity. No sorting was done, leaving CD4 and CD8 contributions mixed. Recipient TCR diversity dropped after transplant; expanded clonotypes rose from day 30 to 180.

This material consisted of peripheral blood mononuclear cells, taken before stem cell transplant. This rearrangement joins TRBV7-9 to TRBJ2-3, with 8 positions matching TRBD1. This sequence originates from a woman aged 45-65 years with acute myeloid leukemia. Some clones in this sample may be carry-over from other donors' samples. Written as DNA, the CDR3 is TGTGCCAGCAGCTTATTGGGGGGACAGGCCCCAGATACGCAGTATTTT. Residues: CASSLLGGQAPDTQYF.